This T cell receptor (beta chain) was identified during a study of blood T cell repertoires in COVID-19. The wider study: T cells, B-cell-depleted T cells, or PBMCs supplied cDNA or gDNA.

Germline V gene data show CDR1 as KGHDR and CDR2 as SFDVKD. Germline trimming cut 0 bases from V and 5 bases from J; bases unmatched to any gene: 8. The CDR3 contains 16 residues. Data came from immunoSEQ multiplex PCR; TCRdb stores just in-frame clones and leaves some out. The repertoire holds under 250,000 clones, with roughly four fifths as singletons. The clonotype was recovered from a woman between 70 and 85 years old with acute or convalescent COVID-19. The gene calls are TRBV24-1 and TRBJ2-5; TRBD1 matches at 7 bases. Specimen: peripheral blood. CDR3 residues: CATSDLTGEVRETQYF. The CDR3 DNA is TGTGCCACCAGTGATTTGACAGGGGAAGTTCGGGAGACCCAGTACTTC.